The T cell receptor beta chain described here comes from a study of identical twins. V was cut by 5 bases and J by 4 bases, with 18 bases left in between. In germline, CDR1 is MGHRA, CDR2 YSYEKL. This CDR3 region has 17 residues. MiXCR, applied by TCRdb to the 5' RACE reads, yields one record per CDR3 protein. The sample contains about 900,000 distinct CDR3 sequences, 9% to 15% of which appear only once. These data were likewise used in another study, on yellow fever vaccine responses in identical twins.

The chain couples TRBV4-1 to TRBJ1-6, with D uncertain. The sample taken for sequencing was PBMCs. This TCR was recovered from a woman under 30 in good health. The CDR3 protein is CASSYHLSSGYNSPLHF. The CDR3, as DNA: TGCGCCAGCAGCTACCACCTCTCAAGCGGGTATAATTCACCCCTCCACTTT.